This entry features one T cell receptor beta chain sequence. Its specificity is not known. These donors were members of the 120-subject validation cohort, a group separate from the roughly 700-subject first cohort. The entry originates in a study of cytomegalovirus exposure and HLA in healthy donors. Sequencing used immunoSEQ multiplex PCR; TCRdb keeps in-frame clones, though not all of them. The repertoire holds about 120,000 clones, approximately 87% seen once, with roughly 2% in the top ten. Study outcomes and limitations: Reports showed the classifier diagnosing cytomegalovirus status with high specificity and sensitivity. Among the CMV-associated chains, a few were confirmed in vitro as specific for CMV antigens. TCR beta chains numbering more than 150 were designated cytomegalovirus-associated.

Germline lookup yields CDR1 SGHVS and CDR2 FQNEAQ. The ends were cut back, 4 bases at V and 1 base at J, with 12 bases in the middle. There are 15 residues in the CDR3. The material sequenced was PBMCs. V gene TRBV7-8 combines with J gene TRBJ2-3; D may be TRBD1 (6 bases). This clonotype was obtained from a woman aged 25 to 39 in good health and CMV-seronegative. CDR3 nucleotide sequence: TGTGCCAGCAGCTCCGACAGGATAGGCACAGATACGCAGTATTTT. It yields the protein CASSSDRIGTDTQYF.